This T cell receptor beta chain was identified during a study of radiotherapy plus CTLA-4 blockade in lung cancer. Study-wide points: Early blood T cell clone changes and increased post-radiation serum interferon-beta were reportedly the strongest response predictors. Radiotherapy plus ipilimumab was followed by expansion in blood of tumor-derived TCR clones.

Sequencing was performed with immunoSEQ multiplex PCR; in TCRdb, only in-frame clones are kept and a portion is missing. Of 50,000 to 60,000 clones in the sample, 70% to 80% were seen once. With ipilimumab providing CTLA-4 blockade, focal radiation was administered to patients who had chemo-refractory metastatic non-small-cell lung cancer. Concerning this clone itself: Its antigen is undetermined.

Germline V CDR1 and CDR2: SEHNR, FQNEAQ (reference sequence). There are 17 residues in the CDR3. After removal of 1 base from V and 1 base from J, the junction contained 6 bases not matched to a gene. The rearrangement joins TRBV7-9 to TRBJ1-3; TRBD1 matches at 8 bases. This clonotype originated in a human donor with non-small cell lung cancer who had a complete response to radiotherapy plus ipilimumab. The specimen comprised peripheral blood, sampled from a patient treated with radiotherapy plus ipilimumab. The CDR3 DNA reads as TGTGCCAGCAGCTTAGAGGGACAGGTCTTATCTGGAAACACCATATATTTT. It yields the protein CASSLEGQVLSGNTIYF.